This T cell receptor beta chain is from a study of CD8 T cells in Susac syndrome. Findings of the study overall: The study conceded that relatively few individuals underwent its TCR sequencing and HLA analysis.

Germline CDR1 and CDR2: MNHNY and SVGAGI (reference sequence). The V gene lost 6 bases and the J gene lost 4 bases, with 7 bases spanning the gap. The length of the CDR3 is 12 residues. An input of about 0.5 to 1 ug of RNA was subjected to reverse transcription using random hexamers. An immunoSEQ multiplex PCR generated amplified TCR beta CDR3 products spanning 54 Vbeta and 13 Jbeta. A single record per CDR3 protein comes from TCRdb applying MiXCR to the immunoSEQ multiplex PCR reads. The table has approximately 150,000 distinct CDR3 sequences, under 95% seen once. In this sample, this clonotype turned up once. Antigen specificity is unknown. The authors carried out high-throughput sequencing of TCR beta. They applied it to CD8+ and CD4+ T cells obtained from blood. Negative isolation was used for CD8+ and CD4+ T cells, and FACS enrichment was applied to TEMRA cells.

This clonotype was sampled from a human donor with multiple sclerosis. V and J are TRBV6-6 and TRBJ1-3, with D possibly matching TRBD1 (5 bases). The sequenced sample was CD4+ T cells from PBMCs. The CDR3 DNA follows: TGTGCCAGCAGGGCAGGGGGAAACACCATATATTTT. Translation: CASRAGGNTIYF.